This T cell receptor beta chain was recovered during a study of cytomegalovirus exposure and HLA in healthy donors. Overall study context: The roughly 120 million unique TCR beta sequences, from around 200 million T cells, were found by an earlier analysis. Points from the study as a whole: Researchers catalogued 164 TCR beta chains as cytomegalovirus-associated. Most TCR sequences showed up rarely, but some public TCRs showed up in many donors.

V was trimmed by 5 bases and J by 5 bases, leaving 21 bases between them. This CDR3 contains 16 residues. From germline, CDR1 is SEHNR and CDR2 FQNEAQ (reference sequence). PCR employed 60 Vbeta and 13 Jbeta primers. Original processing methods: As a later analysis found, there were tens of millions of unique TCR beta chains, of which roughly 11 million were shared. The protocol was immunoSEQ multiplex PCR, while the TCRdb copy is restricted to in-frame clones and leaves out a portion. V, J and clone size derive from that table, while D and trimming were established from the DNA sequence. The sample holds approximately 170,000 clones, 80% to 90% seen once. There are a few counts of this clone. The antigen is not known.

The TCR was taken from a male donor in good health and CMV-seronegative. The V and J genes are TRBV7-9 and TRBJ1-1, with D perhaps matching TRBD1 (5 bases). Sequences were obtained from PBMCs. CDR3 sequence reads: CASSPVGQAAGTEAFF. CDR3 nucleotide sequence: TGTGCCAGCAGCCCTGTGGGGCAGGCGGCAGGGACTGAAGCTTTCTTT.